This paragraph reports one TCR beta chain. The authors' processing: Reference gene primer amplification gave nucleated cell count estimates. The data were produced by immunoSEQ multiplex PCR, yet TCRdb's version contains in-frame clones alone and is incomplete. Clone size and the V and J calls come from that table; the DNA yielded D and trimming. The sample lists under 250,000 clones, approximately 80% seen once, with around 6.4% in the top ten. The sample originates from a study of blood T cell repertoires in COVID-19. Study-level background: Sites in the United States, Italy and Spain provided acute and convalescent COVID-19 samples.

Input material: peripheral blood. This sequence originates from a woman aged 55-69 years with active or convalescent COVID-19.

This chain's CDR3 is CASSLGTSGGLRSTDTQYF. CDR3 sequence (DNA): TGTGCCAGCAGCTTAGGGACTAGCGGGGGGTTGAGGAGCACAGATACGCAGTATTTT. The chain has TRBV7-2 and TRBJ2-3; 14 bases agree with TRBD2. Germline trimming cut 1 base from V and 0 bases from J; bases unmatched to any gene: 6. CDR3 size: 19 residues. From germline, CDR1 is SGHTA and CDR2 FQGNSA. The full variable domain, its missing parts supplied by reference TRBV7-2 and TRBJ2-3, is GAGVSQSPSNKVTEKGKDVELRCDPISGHTALYWYRQSLGQGLEFLIYFQGNSAPDKSGLPSDRFSAERTGGSVSTLTIQRTQQEDSAVYLCASSLGTSGGLRSTDTQYFGPGTRLTVL.